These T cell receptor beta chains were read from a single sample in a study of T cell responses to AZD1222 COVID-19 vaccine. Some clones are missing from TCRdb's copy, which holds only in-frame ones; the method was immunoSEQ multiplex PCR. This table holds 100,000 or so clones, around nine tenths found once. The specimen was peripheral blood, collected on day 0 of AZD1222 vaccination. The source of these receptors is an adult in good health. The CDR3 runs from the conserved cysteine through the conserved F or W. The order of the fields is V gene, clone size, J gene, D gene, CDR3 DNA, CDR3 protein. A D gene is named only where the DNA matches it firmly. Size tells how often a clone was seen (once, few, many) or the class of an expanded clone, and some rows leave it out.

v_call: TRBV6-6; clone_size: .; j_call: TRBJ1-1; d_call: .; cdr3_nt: TGTGCCAGCAATCTCCGGGGGCCGAACACTGAGGCTTTCTTT; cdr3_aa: CASNLRGPNTEAFF
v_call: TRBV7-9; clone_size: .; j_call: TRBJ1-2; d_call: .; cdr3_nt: TGTGCCAGCAAAGGCGGCGGGCCTTATGGCTACACCTTC; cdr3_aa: CASKGGGPYGYTF
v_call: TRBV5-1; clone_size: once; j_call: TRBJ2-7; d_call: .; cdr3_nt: TGCGCCAGCAGCTTGGCCCCCTCCTACGAGCAGTACTTC; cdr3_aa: CASSLAPSYEQYF
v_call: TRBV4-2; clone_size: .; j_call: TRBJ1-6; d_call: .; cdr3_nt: TGTGCCAGCAGCCAAGAAAGCAGGGACTATAATTCACCCCTCCACTTT; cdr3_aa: CASSQESRDYNSPLHF
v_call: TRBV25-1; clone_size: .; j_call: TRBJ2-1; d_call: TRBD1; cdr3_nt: TGTGCCAGCAGGGACAGGGTAGTCAATGAGCAGTTCTTC; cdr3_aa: CASRDRVVNEQFF
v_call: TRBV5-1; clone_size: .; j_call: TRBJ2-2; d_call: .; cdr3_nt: TGCGCCAGCAGCTTTGGCGGATCGAACACCGGGGAGCTGTTTTTT; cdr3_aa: CASSFGGSNTGELFF
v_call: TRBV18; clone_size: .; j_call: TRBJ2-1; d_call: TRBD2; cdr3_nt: TGTGCCAGCTCACCACCGAGCAAGCGGGAGGGTCATGAGCAGTTCTTC; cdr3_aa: CASSPPSKREGHEQFF
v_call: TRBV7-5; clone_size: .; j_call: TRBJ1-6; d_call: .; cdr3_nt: TGTGCCAGAAGCTTGAAAAATAGACGGAATTCACCCCTCCACTTT; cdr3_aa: CARSLKNRRNSPLHF
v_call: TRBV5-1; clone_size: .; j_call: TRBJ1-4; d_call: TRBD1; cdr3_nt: TGCGCCAGCAGCGTCGGACAGGGCCCTAATGAAAAACTGTTTTTT; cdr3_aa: CASSVGQGPNEKLFF
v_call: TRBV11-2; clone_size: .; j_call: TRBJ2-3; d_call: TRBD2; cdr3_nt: TGTGCCAGCAGCTCAGCGGGGGGACGCCCAGATACGCAGTATTTT; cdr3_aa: CASSSAGGRPDTQYF
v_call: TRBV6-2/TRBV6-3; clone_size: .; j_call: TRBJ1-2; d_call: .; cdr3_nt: TGTGCCAGCAGTTACGGCGCAATCGGGCGCGGCTACACCTTC; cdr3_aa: CASSYGAIGRGYTF
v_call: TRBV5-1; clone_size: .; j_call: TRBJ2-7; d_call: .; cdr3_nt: TGCGCCAGCAGCGACGCGGCGGACGAGCAGTACTTC; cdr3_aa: CASSDAADEQYF
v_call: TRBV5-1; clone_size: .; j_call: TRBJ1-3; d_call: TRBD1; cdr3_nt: TGCGCCAGCAGCCTACAGGGGACCTCTGGAAACACCATATATTTT; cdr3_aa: CASSLQGTSGNTIYF
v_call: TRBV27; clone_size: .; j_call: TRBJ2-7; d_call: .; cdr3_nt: TGTGCCAGCAGTACAGGCTACGAGCAGTACTTC; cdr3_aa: CASSTGYEQYF
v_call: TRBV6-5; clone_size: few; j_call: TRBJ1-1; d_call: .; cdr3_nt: TGTGCCAGCAGATCAGACAACGGACAGAAACGAGCTTTCTTT; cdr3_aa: CASRSDNGQKRAFF
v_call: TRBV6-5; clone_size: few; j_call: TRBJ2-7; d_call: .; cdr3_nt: TGTGCCAGCAGTTACTCGGGGGAATTAGGGGAGCAGTACTTC; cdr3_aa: CASSYSGELGEQYF
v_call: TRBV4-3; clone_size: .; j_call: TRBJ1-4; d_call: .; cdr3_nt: TGCGCCAGCAGCCAAGTAGGAGGAGGTCGGGAAAAACTGTTTTTT; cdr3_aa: CASSQVGGGREKLFF
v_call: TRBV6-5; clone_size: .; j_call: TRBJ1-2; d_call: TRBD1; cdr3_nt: TGTGCCTCCTGCCTCGGGACAGGGCATGGCTACACCTTC; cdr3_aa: CASCLGTGHGYTF
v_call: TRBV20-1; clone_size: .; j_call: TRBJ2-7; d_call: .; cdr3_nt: TGCAGTGCTAGTCAGGGGGGGAGGGTGCAAGAGCAGTACTTC; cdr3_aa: CSASQGGRVQEQYF
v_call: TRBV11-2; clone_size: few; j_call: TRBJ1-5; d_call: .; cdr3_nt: TGTGCCAGCAGCTTAGGAGGGGATCAGCCCCAGCATTTT; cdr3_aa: CASSLGGDQPQHF
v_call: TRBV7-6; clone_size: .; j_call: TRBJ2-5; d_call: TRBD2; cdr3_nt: TGTGCCAGCAGTTTTTCCCCCCGGAGTAGCGGGGGCCAAGAGACCCAGTACTTC; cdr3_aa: CASSFSPRSSGGQETQYF
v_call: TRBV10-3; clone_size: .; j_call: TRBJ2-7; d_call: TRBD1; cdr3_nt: TGTGCCATCAGGGGACAGGGTTGGTACGAGCAGTACTTC; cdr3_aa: CAIRGQGWYEQYF
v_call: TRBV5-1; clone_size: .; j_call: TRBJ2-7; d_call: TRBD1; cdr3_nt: TGCGCCAGCAGCTTCCAGGGGACAGGACAAGGGTACGAGCAGTACTTC; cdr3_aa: CASSFQGTGQGYEQYF
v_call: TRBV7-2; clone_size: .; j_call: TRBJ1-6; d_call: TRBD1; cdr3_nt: TGTGCCAGCAGCTTCCGGACAGGGGGGAATTCACCCCTCCACTTT; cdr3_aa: CASSFRTGGNSPLHF
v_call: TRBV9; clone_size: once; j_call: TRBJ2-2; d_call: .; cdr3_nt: TGTGCCAGCAGCGGATGGACTGCTGGGAACACCGGGGAGCTGTTTTTT; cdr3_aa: CASSGWTAGNTGELFF
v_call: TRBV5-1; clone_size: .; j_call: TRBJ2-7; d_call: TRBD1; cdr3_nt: TGCGCCAGCAGCTTGGGAGGGACAGGGGGATACGAGCAGTACTTC; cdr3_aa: CASSLGGTGGYEQYF
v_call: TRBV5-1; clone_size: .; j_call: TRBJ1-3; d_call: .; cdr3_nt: TGCGCCAGCAGCTCAGGGCTTCGGCAAAACACCATATATTTT; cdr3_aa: CASSSGLRQNTIYF
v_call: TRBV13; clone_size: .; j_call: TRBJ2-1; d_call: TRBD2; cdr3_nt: TGTGCCAGCAGCCGCTTCCCCCCGGGGGGGGAGCAGTTCTTC; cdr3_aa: CASSRFPPGGEQFF
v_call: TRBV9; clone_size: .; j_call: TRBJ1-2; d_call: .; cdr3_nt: TGTGCCAGCAGCTTCTCAGGAGCCCCTCTGGGTGGCTACACCTTC; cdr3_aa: CASSFSGAPLGGYTF
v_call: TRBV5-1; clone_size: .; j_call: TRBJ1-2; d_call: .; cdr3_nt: TGCGCCAGCAGCTTGGCCCCGGGGGCGCGAGGCTACACCTTC; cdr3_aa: CASSLAPGARGYTF
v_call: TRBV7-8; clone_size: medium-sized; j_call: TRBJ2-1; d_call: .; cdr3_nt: TGTGCCAGCAGCTTACGGCCTACCATTGTGTATGAGCAGTTCTTC; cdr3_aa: CASSLRPTIVYEQFF
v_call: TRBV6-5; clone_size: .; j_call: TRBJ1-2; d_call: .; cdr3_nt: TGTGCCAGCAGTTACTCCGGGGCTCGGGGCTACACCTTC; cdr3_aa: CASSYSGARGYTF
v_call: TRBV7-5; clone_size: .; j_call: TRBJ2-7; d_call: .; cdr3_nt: TGTGCCAGAAGCCTCAAGTTAGGACTAGGAATCCACGAGCAGTACTTC; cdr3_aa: CARSLKLGLGIHEQYF